This T cell receptor beta chain comes out of a study of T-cell memory formation after mild COVID-19. Broader study findings: Clones that shrank (day 15 to 85) were balanced CD4/CD8, whereas later expanders leaned CD4+. Whether second-wave clones peaking at day 37 were SARS-CoV-2 specific went unconfirmed.

TCR alpha and TCR beta cDNA libraries with sample barcodes and UMIs came from 5'RACE using constant-segment primers. TCRdb ran MiXCR on the 5' RACE reads and lists one entry per CDR3 protein. The repertoire holds around 370,000 distinct CDR3 sequences, with roughly 21% as singletons. A few counts support this clonotype. No antigen is known for it. The germline V gene has CDR1 MNHEY and CDR2 SVGAGI. The CDR3 is 16 residues long. The ends were cut back, 1 base at V and 7 bases at J, with 17 bases in the middle. The clonotype was recovered from an adult woman who had mild COVID-19 (a few samples of this study predate the infection). Cell type and time point are not known. Input material: PBMCs or a T cell subset sorted from them (not recorded which). V is TRBV6-5 and J is TRBJ1-5, with no clear D. CDR3 nucleotide sequence: TGTGCCAGCAGTTACTACGGCATCGGGGTAGAACAGCCCCAGCATTTT. Its translation is CASSYYGIGVEQPQHF.